Listed here are 19 T cell receptor beta chains from one sample, sequenced in a study of cytomegalovirus exposure and HLA in healthy donors (dated by TCRdb to 2016 to 2017). The method behind the library was the immunoSEQ multiplex PCR assay. A mixture of 60 forward primers for TCR Vbeta segments and 13 reverse primers for TCR Jbeta segments was used in the multiplex PCR. TCRdb took over this immuneACCESS table, retaining in-frame rearrangements with V and J assigned. Such tables are incomplete; in checked studies, under half of the missing clones stem from an unresolved V gene, and the remainder is unexplained. The table for this sample lists some 180,000 clones; 75% of them were counted only once. The top ten clones comprise 2.5% to 3.5% of the sample. The sequencing sample was made of PBMCs. The receptors derive from a male donor in good health and CMV-seronegative.

The chain has TRBV4-3 and TRBJ1-1; D is unresolved. This CDR3 has 15 amino acids. Germline assignment: CDR1 LGHNA and CDR2 YSLEER. The germline V and J ends were trimmed by 1 base and 0 bases, with 9 bases remaining between them. In DNA, the CDR3 is TGCGCCAGCAGCCAAGGCAGGCTGCTGAACACTGAAGCTTTCTTT. It codes for CASSQGRLLNTEAFF.

The chain combines TRBV4-3 with TRBJ2-3; D gene unclear. The CDR3 is made up of 16 amino acids. Germline V gene sequence: CDR1 LGHNA, CDR2 YSLEER. V was cut by 0 bases and J by 1 base, with 11 bases left in between. The CDR3 loop is CASSQDSRRGTDTQYF. The CDR3 nucleotides are TGCGCCAGCAGCCAAGATTCCCGACGGGGCACAGATACGCAGTATTTT.

This chain uses TRBV30 with TRBJ2-1, with a possible D match to TRBD1 (5 bases). V dropped 3 bases and J dropped 0 bases, with 9 bases sitting between them. This CDR3 has 14 residues. CDR1 is GTSNPN and CDR2 is SVGIG in the germline V gene (reference sequence). The DNA for the CDR3 is TGTGCCTGGAGACAGGCTAGCTCCTACAATGAGCAGTTCTTC. Its protein is CAWRQASSYNEQFF.

This clone was found a few times. This sequence joins TRBV4-1 and TRBJ2-3, with 8 bases fitting TRBD1. Looked up from germline, CDR1 is MGHRA and CDR2 is YSYEKL. V lost 0 bases, J lost 11 bases, and 10 bases stayed unmatched. CDR3 length equals 15 residues. The CDR3 spells CASSQDSQGAYKQYF. CDR3 DNA sequence: TGCGCCAGCAGCCAAGATTCGCAGGGGGCGTATAAGCAGTATTTT.

The chain couples TRBV6-1 to TRBJ1-2; D remains ambiguous. This CDR3 has 16 residues. Germline lookup yields CDR1 MNHNS and CDR2 SASEGT. V lost 4 bases, J lost 3 bases, and 18 bases lay in between. In nucleotides, the CDR3 is TGTGCCAGCAGTGCCATGTTGGCGGGGAGGGACTATGGCTACACCTTC. Translation: CASSAMLAGRDYGYTF.

The chain has TRBV6-6 and TRBJ1-1, with D unclear. Trimming cost V 2 bases and J 1 base, with 14 bases left between them. There are 16 residues in the CDR3. Germline CDR1 and CDR2: MNHNY and SVGAGI (reference sequence). In DNA, the CDR3 is TGTGCCAGCAGTTACCCCGGTTTAACAGAGAACACTGAAGCTTTCTTT. Protein: CASSYPGLTENTEAFF.

This chain links TRBV6-6 with TRBJ1-5; 7 nucleotides match TRBD1. The CDR3 is 14 residues long. After removal of 0 bases from V and 9 bases from J, the junction contained 5 bases not matched to a gene. Germline lookup yields CDR1 MNHNY and CDR2 SVGAGI (reference sequence). The CDR3 sequence is CASSYSTGVWPQHF. CDR3 nucleotide sequence: TGTGCCAGCAGTTACTCAACAGGGGTTTGGCCCCAGCATTTT.

The chain is built from TRBV7-2 and TRBJ1-5, with 10 nucleotides matching TRBD1. Germline CDR1 is SGHTA and CDR2 is FQGNSA. J was trimmed by 6 bases and V by 5 bases; bases with no gene match: 7. This CDR3 comprises 15 residues. CDR3: CASSIQGQGSQPQHF. The CDR3 nucleotides read TGTGCCAGCAGCATACAGGGACAGGGGAGTCAGCCCCAGCATTTT. The whole variable domain, remainder taken from reference TRBV7-2 and TRBJ1-5, is GAGVSQSPSNKVTEKGKDVELRCDPISGHTALYWYRQSLGQGLEFLIYFQGNSAPDKSGLPSDRFSAERTGGSVSTLTIQRTQQEDSAVYLCASSIQGQGSQPQHFGDGTRLSIL.

The chain couples TRBV29-1 to TRBJ2-1; 7 nucleotides agree with TRBD1. The CDR3 consists of 14 residues. The trim removed 6 bases at V and 0 bases at J, leaving 5 bases unmatched. Looked up from germline, CDR1 is SQVTM and CDR2 is ANQGSEA. The DNA for the CDR3 is TGCAGCGTCTGCCGGGACAGCTCCTACAATGAGCAGTTCTTC. Translating it yields CSVCRDSSYNEQFF.

The gene calls are TRBV29-1 and TRBJ2-5; D perhaps matches TRBD2 (6 bases). Germline CDR1 reads SQVTM; CDR2 reads ANQGSEA. Trimming took 1 base from V and 5 from J, leaving 11 bases between them. The CDR3 contains 13 residues. The CDR3 DNA is TGCAGCGTTGAAGCGGGGGATGGGGAGACCCAGTACTTC. Its protein product is CSVEAGDGETQYF.

This chain links TRBV9 with TRBJ1-6; tentatively, D is TRBD1 (5 bases). Germline V CDR1 and CDR2: SGDLS, YYNGEE. Between the trimmed V and J ends, which lost 10 bases and 4 bases, there was a span of 9 bases. The CDR3 has 12 amino acids. In DNA form, the CDR3 reads TGTGCCTCGGGGGGGTATAATTCACCCCTCCACTTT. Translation: CASGGYNSPLHF.

This clone showed up just once. J is TRBJ2-5 and V is TRBV7-6, with 14 bases matching TRBD2. Germline lookup yields CDR1 SGHVS and CDR2 FNYEAQ. This CDR3 is 17 amino acids long. The V and J ends lost 5 bases and 4 bases, in that order; junction bases with no gene match: 9. This chain's CDR3 is CASSPDRGLAGGETQYF. The CDR3 DNA reads TGTGCCAGCAGCCCAGACCGTGGACTAGCGGGGGGAGAGACCCAGTACTTC. Combining the CDR3 with reference TRBV7-6 and TRBJ2-5 gives the whole variable domain GAGVSQSPRYKVTKRGQDVALRCDPISGHVSLYWYRQALGQGPEFLTYFNYEAQQDKSGLPNDRFSAERPEGSISTLTIQRTEQRDSAMYRCASSPDRGLAGGETQYFGPGTRLLVL.

The gene calls are TRBV5-5 and TRBJ2-7; D call uncertain. The CDR3 has 12 residues. The V gene lost 4 bases and the J gene lost 3 bases, with 8 bases spanning the gap. Germline-derived CDR1 and CDR2 are SGHKS and YYEKEE (reference sequence). The CDR3 loop reads CASSAAGYEQYF. In DNA form, the CDR3 reads TGTGCCAGCAGCGCCGCCGGCTACGAGCAGTACTTC.

The table lists this clone with a few counts. The gene calls are TRBV28 and TRBJ1-1; no reliable D call. The V and J ends lost 2 bases and 6 bases respectively, with 19 bases between them. The CDR3 has 16 residues. Germline lookup yields CDR1 MDHEN and CDR2 SYDVKM. The CDR3 DNA is TGTGCCAGCAGTTTAGATCGGGGTTGGGCAAACGCTGAAGCTTTCTTT. It encodes CASSLDRGWANAEAFF.

The table lists this clone with a few counts. The rearrangement joins TRBV28 to TRBJ1-4; 7 positions match TRBD1. This CDR3 comprises 15 residues. The junction had 10 bases not matched to a gene; V was cut back by 6 bases and J by 6 bases. The germline V gene has CDR1 MDHEN and CDR2 SYDVKM. The CDR3 region is CASRTRGQGDEKLFF. The CDR3, as DNA: TGTGCCAGCAGGACCAGGGGTCAGGGGGATGAAAAACTGTTTTTT.

The rearrangement links TRBV9 to TRBJ2-3; TRBD1 might be the D (5 bases). The CDR3 spans 17 residues. Germline values: CDR1 SGDLS, CDR2 YYNGEE. Trimming cost V 4 bases and J 2 bases, with 20 bases left between them. The CDR3 nucleotides are TGTGCCAGCAGCCCCCGGAGAGTGGGGCGGATCACAGATACGCAGTATTTT. Its protein is CASSPRRVGRITDTQYF.

The chain links TRBV6-1 to TRBJ2-7; 10 bases match TRBD2. This CDR3 is built from 17 residues. Germline V gene lookup returns CDR1 MNHNS and CDR2 SASEGT. V lost 0 bases to trimming and J lost 2 bases; unmatched junction nucleotides: 7. The CDR3 spells CASSEARGLAITYEQYF. DNA for the CDR3: TGTGCCAGCAGTGAAGCGCGGGGACTAGCGATAACCTACGAGCAGTACTTC.

This chain uses TRBV19 with TRBJ1-5, with 8 bases identical to TRBD1. From germline, CDR1 is LNHDA and CDR2 SQIVND (reference sequence). The CDR3 consists of 16 residues. V lost 10 bases to trimming and J lost 6 bases; unmatched junction nucleotides: 17. In DNA, the CDR3 is TGTGCCACCCTACTACAGACAGGGGCGGTCGGTCAGCCCCAGCATTTT. Translating it yields CATLLQTGAVGQPQHF.

This clone was found once. The V gene is TRBV6-4, the J gene TRBJ2-1, with a possible D match to TRBD2 (6 bases). The CDR3 totals 16 residues. Deletions cut 6 bases from V and 9 bases from J, with 24 bases between. Looked up from germline, CDR1 is MRHNA and CDR2 is SNTAGT. This CDR3 is CASSLDWTLPGGEQFF. The CDR3 nucleotides read TGTGCCAGCAGCCTAGATTGGACCCTACCCGGGGGTGAGCAGTTCTTC.